A single sample gave rise to the 11 T cell receptor beta chains below, sequenced in a study of CD8 T cells in ankylosing spondylitis. General study findings and limits: The study identified a TCR beta motif of under 10 highly homologous variants that appeared characteristic of ankylosing spondylitis blood.

No cognate antigen is known for these TCRs. TCRdb independently ran MiXCR on the 5' RACE reads; one entry per CDR3 protein. The sample contains fewer than 400,000 distinct CDR3 sequences, around 20% of which appear only once. Sequenced input: blood, either unsorted or a sorted T cell fraction (not recorded which). These receptors came from a male donor with ankylosing spondylitis.

This clonotype was seen a few times. This chain uses TRBV20-1 with TRBJ1-1; the D gene is possibly TRBD1 (5 bases). V lost 3 bases and J 5 bases, leaving 22 bases between the germline ends. The CDR3 contains 16 residues. Germline CDR1 is DFQATT and CDR2 is SNEGSKA (reference sequence). CDR3 sequence: CSARTWVIGGGTEAFF. For the CDR3, the DNA is TGCAGTGCTAGGACTTGGGTAATTGGGGGAGGTACTGAAGCTTTCTTT.

This clonotype was seen ten or more times. The chain links TRBV4-1 to TRBJ1-6, with D perhaps matching TRBD1 (5 bases). There are 18 residues in the CDR3. The germline V gene encodes CDR1 MGHRA and CDR2 YSYEKL. V was cut by 4 bases and J by 2 bases, with 18 bases left in between. In DNA, the CDR3 is TGCGCCAGCAGCCTCGACCCTGGGGGTGAGACCTATAATTCACCCCTCCACTTT. Its translation: CASSLDPGGETYNSPLHF.

The V and J genes are TRBV4-2 and TRBJ2-1; the match to TRBD2 covers 8 bases. Per the germline V gene, CDR1 is LGHNA and CDR2 is YNFKEQ. Trimming took 1 base from V and 8 from J; bases not matched to a gene: 4. The CDR3 sequence is 14 residues long. CDR3 sequence: CASSQGGLVYEQFF. The DNA for the CDR3 is TGTGCCAGCAGCCAAGGGGGACTAGTGTATGAGCAGTTCTTC.

The V and J genes are TRBV3-1 and TRBJ1-1; the D is unclear. CDR1 and CDR2 from the germline V gene are LGHDT and YNNKEL (reference sequence). With 5 bases removed from V and 5 bases from J, the gap between germline ends came to 9 bases. This CDR3 contains 12 residues. CDR3 residues: CASSDTATEAFF. The CDR3 DNA follows: TGTGCCAGCAGCGACACTGCGACTGAAGCTTTCTTT.

The chain couples TRBV7-2 to TRBJ2-5; possible D gene TRBD1, 5 bases. V lost 5 bases, J lost 0 bases, and 16 bases lay in between. The germline V gene has CDR1 SGHTA and CDR2 FQGNSA. The CDR3 length is 16 residues. The CDR3 reads CASSPQGILNQETQYF. The CDR3, as DNA: TGTGCCAGCAGCCCTCAGGGAATCCTAAACCAAGAGACCCAGTACTTC. The variable domain in full, completed from reference TRBV7-2 and TRBJ2-5, reads GAGVSQSPSNKVTEKGKDVELRCDPISGHTALYWYRQSLGQGLEFLIYFQGNSAPDKSGLPSDRFSAERTGGSVSTLTIQRTQQEDSAVYLCASSPQGILNQETQYFGPGTRLLVL.

This clonotype was seen only a few times. One end of the junction varies from germline; a read error may be responsible. The chain recombines TRBV12-3 or TRBV12-4 with TRBJ1-4; the match to TRBD1 covers 7 bases. This CDR3 has 12 amino acids. CDR3 DNA sequence: TGTGCCAGCAGTACCCAAAACCGGGACAGAACGTTT. The encoded protein is CASSTQNRDRTF.

The CDR3 region is CAIRGDEQYF. The DNA of the CDR3 is TGTGCCATCAGGGGCGACGAGCAGTACTTC. The chain links TRBV10-3 to TRBJ2-7, with D hard to call. The CDR3 contains 10 residues. Per germline, CDR1 ENHRY and CDR2 SYGVKD. The V end lost 6 bases, the J end lost 5 bases, and 5 bases lay between the germline ends.

The chain employs TRBV20-1 and TRBJ1-2, with 7 bases identical to TRBD1. The germline V gene has CDR1 DFQATT and CDR2 SNEGSKA (reference sequence). J lost 5 bases, V lost 4 bases, and 4 bases had no gene match. The CDR3 runs 12 residues. The CDR3 bases are TGCAGTGCTATATACAGGGGTTATGGCTACACCTTC. Encoded protein: CSAIYRGYGYTF.

CDR3 nucleotide sequence: TGCGCCAGCAGCTTGAACAGTTTGGGCTACACCTTC. Protein product: CASSLNSLGYTF. V usage is TRBV5-1 and J usage is TRBJ1-2; the D is unclear. Trimming stripped 1 base from V and 8 bases from J, with 9 bases between. The CDR3 is made up of 12 amino acids. Germline values: CDR1 SGHRS, CDR2 YFSETQ.

The chain uses TRBV28 and TRBJ1-5; tentatively, D is TRBD1 (5 bases). Per germline, CDR1 MDHEN and CDR2 SYDVKM. This CDR3 is 15 amino acids long. The V and J ends lost 2 bases and 3 bases respectively, with 11 bases between them. In nucleotides, the CDR3 is TGTGCCAGCAGTTTACCCCAGGGTCTCAATCAGCCCCAGCATTTT. Amino acid sequence: CASSLPQGLNQPQHF.

Only a few counts were recorded for this clonotype. The chain combines TRBV3-1 with TRBJ2-1; the D gene is possibly TRBD2 (5 bases). V lost 5 bases, J lost 1 base, and 12 bases lay in between. The CDR3 covers 15 residues. CDR1 and CDR2 (germline): LGHDT, YNNKEL (reference sequence). CDR3 in DNA: TGTGCCAGCAGCAAGGGAACTAGTTCCTACAATGAGCAGTTCTTC. Its translation: CASSKGTSSYNEQFF.